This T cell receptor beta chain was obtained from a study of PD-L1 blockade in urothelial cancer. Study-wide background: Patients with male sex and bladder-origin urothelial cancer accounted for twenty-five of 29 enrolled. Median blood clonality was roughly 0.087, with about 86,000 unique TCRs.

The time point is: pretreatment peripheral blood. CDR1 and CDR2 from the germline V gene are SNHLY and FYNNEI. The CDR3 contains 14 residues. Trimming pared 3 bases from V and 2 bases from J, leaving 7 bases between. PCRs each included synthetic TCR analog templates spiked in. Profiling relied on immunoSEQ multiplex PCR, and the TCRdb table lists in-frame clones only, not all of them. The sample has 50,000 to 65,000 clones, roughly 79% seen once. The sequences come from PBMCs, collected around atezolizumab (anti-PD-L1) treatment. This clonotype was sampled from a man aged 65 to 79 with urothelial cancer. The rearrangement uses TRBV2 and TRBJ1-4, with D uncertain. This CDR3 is CASSDLATNEKLFF. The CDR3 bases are TGTGCCAGCAGTGATTTGGCTACTAATGAAAAACTGTTTTTT.